What follows are 15 T cell receptor beta chains derived from one specimen sequenced in a study of beta chain features in type 1 diabetes. The study's findings and limits: Shortening of TCRB CDR3s, moderate but significant, appeared in all four CD4+ subsets of Type 1 diabetes patients.

Reverse transcription of all isolated RNA meant that expressed TCRB transcripts were sequenced. Sequencing used immunoSEQ multiplex PCR; TCRdb keeps in-frame clones, though not all of them. The table records 300,000 to 400,000 clones, roughly 13% of them present only once. Their antigens remain unidentified. Sequenced: naive CD4+ T cells from blood. Receptors were obtained from a woman aged 18-35 years with type 1 diabetes.

This clone was counted between two and nine times. The chain combines TRBV28 with TRBJ1-1; a weak D match, TRBD1 (5 bases). Trimming left V 2 bases short and J 1 base short, with 5 bases between. Germline assignment: CDR1 MDHEN and CDR2 SYDVKM. The CDR3 runs to 13 residues. The CDR3 loop reads CASSLRGNTEAFF. CDR3 sequence (DNA): TGTGCCAGCAGTTTAAGGGGGAACACTGAAGCTTTCTTT. Full variable domain (rest looked up from reference TRBV28 and TRBJ1-1): DVKVTQSSRYLVKRTGEKVFLECVQDMDHENMFWYRQDPGLGLRLIYFSYDVKMKEKGDIPEGYSVSREKKERFSLILESASTNQTSMYLCASSLRGNTEAFFGQGTRLTVV.

A few counts support this clone. The chain recombines TRBV18 with TRBJ2-7, with 7 bases lining up with TRBD1. The CDR3 totals 15 residues. Germline V gives CDR1 KGHSH, CDR2 LQKENI. V lost 5 bases, J lost 0 bases, and 7 bases stayed unmatched. The CDR3 is CASSATGITSYEQYF. The CDR3 region has the DNA TGTGCCAGCTCAGCGACAGGGATAACCTCCTACGAGCAGTACTTC.

A remark on this clone: The identical CDR3 is also encoded by other nucleotide sequences in the sample. This chain joins TRBV5-1 and TRBJ1-1; D might be TRBD1 (5 bases). The ends were cut back, 4 bases at V and 1 base at J, with 8 bases in the middle. Germline assignment: CDR1 SGHRS and CDR2 YFSETQ. This CDR3 spans 13 amino acids. The CDR3 region is CASSAGGNTEAFF. CDR3 coding DNA: TGCGCCAGCAGCGCCGGGGGGAACACTGAAGCTTTCTTT.

This rearrangement joins TRBV6-6 to TRBJ1-1; TRBD1 agrees at 8 bases. The CDR3 totals 14 residues. The V and J ends lost 8 bases and 0 bases, in that order; junction bases with no gene match: 5. Germline CDR1 MNHNY, CDR2 SVGAGI (reference sequence). Here the CDR3 reads CASGDRGMNTEAFF. The CDR3, as DNA: TGTGCCAGCGGTGACAGGGGCATGAACACTGAAGCTTTCTTT.

The rearrangement links TRBV7-7 to TRBJ2-5; D uncertain. V was clipped by 2 bases and J by 2 bases, with 6 bases between them. Germline CDR1 SSHAT, CDR2 FNYEAQ (reference sequence). The CDR3 is made up of 13 amino acids. This CDR3 is CASSLNRQETQYF. DNA of the CDR3: TGTGCCAGCAGCTTAAACAGACAAGAGACCCAGTACTTC.

The table lists this clone with a few counts. The rearrangement uses TRBV6-1 and TRBJ1-1; TRBD1 might be the D (5 bases). This CDR3 has 13 residues. V was pared by 10 bases and J by 1 base, with 13 bases between. From germline, CDR1 is MNHNS and CDR2 SASEGT. The CDR3 region has the DNA TGTGCCACCGAAAGACAGAAGAACACTGAAGCTTTCTTT. Translating gives CATERQKNTEAFF.

The chain recombines TRBV7-9 with TRBJ2-5, with D possibly being TRBD1 (6 bases). The CDR3 totals 14 residues. V gave up 4 bases and J gave up 2 bases, with 11 bases separating them. Germline lookup yields CDR1 SEHNR and CDR2 FQNEAQ (reference sequence). CDR3 nucleotide sequence: TGTGCCAGCAGCTCCACAGGGTCGCAAGAGACCCAGTACTTC. It yields the protein CASSSTGSQETQYF.

This clone was detected only a few times. The chain couples TRBV5-4 to TRBJ2-7, with a possible D match to TRBD1 (6 bases). The ends were cut back, 0 bases at V and 5 bases at J, with 18 bases in the middle. Germline CDR1 SGHNT, CDR2 YYREEE (reference sequence). The CDR3 sequence is 16 residues long. The CDR3 spells CASSLGLWQGLHEQYF. The DNA for the CDR3 is TGTGCCAGCAGCTTGGGGTTATGGCAGGGGTTGCACGAGCAGTACTTC.

This clone was recorded a few times. The CDR3 sequence is CATSRDVETQYF. CDR3 DNA sequence: TGTGCCACCAGCAGAGACGTCGAGACCCAGTACTTC. J is TRBJ2-5 and V is TRBV15; no reliable D call. The CDR3 consists of 12 residues. From germline, CDR1 is LNHNV and CDR2 YYDKDF (reference sequence). The V gene lost 0 bases and the J gene lost 5 bases, with 4 bases spanning the gap.

Comments on this clone: This same CDR3 is encoded by further DNA sequences in the sample. This chain uses TRBV7-2 with TRBJ2-3; maybe TRBD1 (6 bases). CDR3 size: 15 residues. V was cut by 3 bases and J by 2 bases, with 12 bases left in between. Per germline, CDR1 SGHTA and CDR2 FQGNSA. CDR3 in DNA: TGTGCCAGCAGCTTGGCCGGGACATCCACAGATACGCAGTATTTT. The encoded protein is CASSLAGTSTDTQYF.

The V and J genes are TRBV6-5 and TRBJ2-3; D gene uncertain. The CDR3 totals 13 residues. The ends were cut back, 2 bases at V and 5 bases at J, with 8 bases in the middle. Per germline, CDR1 MNHEY and CDR2 SVGAGI. This CDR3 reads CASSYIPGDTQYF. DNA of the CDR3: TGTGCCAGCAGTTACATACCAGGAGATACGCAGTATTTT.

The chain uses TRBV2 and TRBJ1-2; tentatively, D is TRBD1 (6 bases). Trimming left V 5 bases short and J 4 bases short, with 14 bases between. Germline V gives CDR1 SNHLY, CDR2 FYNNEI. The CDR3 extends over 14 amino acids. The CDR3 spells CASSFGGALYGYTF. The CDR3 DNA reads TGTGCCAGCAGTTTCGGGGGGGCACTCTATGGCTACACCTTC.

This clone was found a few times. Within the sample, other DNA sequences also encode this same CDR3. The chain's CDR3 is CATSRDGGDEQYF. The CDR3, as DNA: TGTGCCACCAGCAGAGATGGGGGCGACGAGCAGTACTTC. The chain uses TRBV15 and TRBJ2-7; weak D call: TRBD1 (6 bases). V dropped 0 bases and J dropped 5 bases, with 8 bases sitting between them. Looked up from germline, CDR1 is LNHNV and CDR2 is YYDKDF (reference sequence). CDR3 length equals 13 residues.

This clone was recorded a few times. This sequence joins TRBV11-2 and TRBJ2-7; D perhaps matches TRBD2 (6 bases). The V and J ends lost 5 bases and 2 bases respectively, with 16 bases between them. The CDR3 length is 15 residues. The germline gives CDR1 SGHAT, CDR2 FQNNGV. The CDR3 spells CASSPRLGGTYEQYF. CDR3 in DNA: TGTGCCAGCAGCCCGAGGTTGGGGGGTACCTACGAGCAGTACTTC.

This clone was detected a few times. This chain links TRBV30 with TRBJ1-4, with 7 bases matching TRBD1. The germline CDR1 and CDR2 sequences are GTSNPN and SVGIG (reference sequence). CDR3 length equals 13 residues. V lost 5 bases, J lost 8 bases, and 8 bases stayed unmatched. The CDR3 spells CAWDPGQSEKLFF. As DNA, the CDR3 is TGTGCCTGGGATCCGGGACAGTCGGAAAAACTGTTTTTT.